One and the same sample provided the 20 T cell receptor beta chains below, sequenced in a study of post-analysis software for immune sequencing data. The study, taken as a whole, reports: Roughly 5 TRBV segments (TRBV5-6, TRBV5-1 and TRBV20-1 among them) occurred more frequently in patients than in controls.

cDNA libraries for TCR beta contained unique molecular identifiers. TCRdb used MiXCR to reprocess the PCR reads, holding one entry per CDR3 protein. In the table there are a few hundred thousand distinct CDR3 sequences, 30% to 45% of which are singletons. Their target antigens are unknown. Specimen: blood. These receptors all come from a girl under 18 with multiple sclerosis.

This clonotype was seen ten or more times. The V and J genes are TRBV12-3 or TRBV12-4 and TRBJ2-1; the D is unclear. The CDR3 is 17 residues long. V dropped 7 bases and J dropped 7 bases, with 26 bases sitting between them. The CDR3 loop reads CASTSSPSGVFTNEQFF. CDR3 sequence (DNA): TGTGCCAGCACTTCATCTCCCAGTGGGGTCTTTACGAATGAGCAGTTCTTC.

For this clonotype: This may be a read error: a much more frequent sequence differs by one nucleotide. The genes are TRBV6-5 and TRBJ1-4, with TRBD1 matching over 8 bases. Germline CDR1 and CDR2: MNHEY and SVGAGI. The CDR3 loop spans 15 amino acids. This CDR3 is CASSGQGATNEKRFF. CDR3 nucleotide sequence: TGTGCCAGCAGTGGACAGGGAGCAACTAATGAAAAACGGTTTTTT.

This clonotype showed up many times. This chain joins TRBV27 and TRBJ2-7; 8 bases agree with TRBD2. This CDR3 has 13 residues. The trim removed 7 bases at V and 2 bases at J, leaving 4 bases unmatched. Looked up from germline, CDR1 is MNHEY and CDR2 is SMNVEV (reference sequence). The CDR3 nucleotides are TGTGCCAGCACCGGGGGGGTTCCCTACGAGCAGTACTTC. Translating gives CASTGGVPYEQYF.

The CDR3 bases are TGTGCCATCAGTGGGGCATCGGATCAGCCCCAGCATTTT. It encodes CAISGASDQPQHF. The chain has TRBV10-3 and TRBJ1-5; D ambiguous. This CDR3 is 13 amino acids long. V lost 4 bases to trimming and J lost 5 bases, with 9 bases between them. Germline CDR1 reads ENHRY; CDR2 reads SYGVKD.

The CDR3 loop is CAISATANYGYTF. CDR3 in DNA: TGTGCCATCAGTGCGACGGCGAACTATGGCTACACCTTC. The chain uses TRBV10-3 and TRBJ1-2; D unresolved. Germline lookup yields CDR1 ENHRY and CDR2 SYGVKD. Trimming removed 4 bases at V and 2 bases at J, with 8 bases between. The CDR3 loop spans 13 amino acids.

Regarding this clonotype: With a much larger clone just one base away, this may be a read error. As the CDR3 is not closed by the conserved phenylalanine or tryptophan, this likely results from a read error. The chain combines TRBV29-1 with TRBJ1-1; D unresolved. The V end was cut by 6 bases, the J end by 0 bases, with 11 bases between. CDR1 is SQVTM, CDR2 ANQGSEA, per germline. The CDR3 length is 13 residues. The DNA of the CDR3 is TGCAGCGTGACCGGGAGAGTGAACACTGAAGCTTTCATT. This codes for CSVTGRVNTEAFI.

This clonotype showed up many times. The CDR3 DNA reads as TGTGCCAGCAGTGAGACCGGGACTAGCTCCAATGAGCAGTTCTTC. As protein: CASSETGTSSNEQFF. The chain recombines TRBV6-6 with TRBJ2-1; 9 nucleotides agree with TRBD2. The V and J ends lost 5 bases and 6 bases, in that order; junction bases with no gene match: 8. The CDR3 loop spans 15 amino acids. Germline V gives CDR1 MNHNY, CDR2 SVGAGI (reference sequence).

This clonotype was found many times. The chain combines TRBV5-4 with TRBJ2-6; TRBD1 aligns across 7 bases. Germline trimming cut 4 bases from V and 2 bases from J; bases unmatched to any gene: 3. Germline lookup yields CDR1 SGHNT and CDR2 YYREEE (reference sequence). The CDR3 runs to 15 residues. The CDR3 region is CASSPGTAGANVLTF. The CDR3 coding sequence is TGTGCCAGCAGCCCTGGGACAGCTGGGGCCAACGTCCTGACTTTC.

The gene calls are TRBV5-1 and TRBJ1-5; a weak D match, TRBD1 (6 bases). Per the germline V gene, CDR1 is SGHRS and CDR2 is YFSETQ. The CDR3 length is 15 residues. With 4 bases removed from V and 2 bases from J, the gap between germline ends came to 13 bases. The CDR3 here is CASSIQGLRNQPQHF. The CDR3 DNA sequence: TGCGCCAGCAGCATCCAGGGGTTGCGCAATCAGCCCCAGCATTTT.

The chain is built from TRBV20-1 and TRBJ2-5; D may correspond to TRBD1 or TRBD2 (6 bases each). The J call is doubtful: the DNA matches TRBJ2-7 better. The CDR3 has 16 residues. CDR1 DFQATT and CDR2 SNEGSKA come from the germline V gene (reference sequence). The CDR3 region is CSARDQSGALTPEQYF. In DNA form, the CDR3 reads TGCAGTGCTAGAGATCAGTCGGGGGCCTTAACGCCCGAGCAGTACTTC.

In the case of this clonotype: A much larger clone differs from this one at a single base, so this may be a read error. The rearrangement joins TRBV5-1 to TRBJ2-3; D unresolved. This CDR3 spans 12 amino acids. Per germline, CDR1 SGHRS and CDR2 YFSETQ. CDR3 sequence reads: CASGRTPHTLYF. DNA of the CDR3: TGCGCCAGCGGAAGAACGCCCCATACGCTGTATTTT.

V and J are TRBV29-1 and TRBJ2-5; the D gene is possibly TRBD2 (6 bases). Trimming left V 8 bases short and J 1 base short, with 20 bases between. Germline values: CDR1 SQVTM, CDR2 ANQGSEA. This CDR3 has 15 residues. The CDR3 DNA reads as TGCAGCACCCGACAGTGGGGGGAGCCCCAAGAGACCCAGTACTTC. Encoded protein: CSTRQWGEPQETQYF.

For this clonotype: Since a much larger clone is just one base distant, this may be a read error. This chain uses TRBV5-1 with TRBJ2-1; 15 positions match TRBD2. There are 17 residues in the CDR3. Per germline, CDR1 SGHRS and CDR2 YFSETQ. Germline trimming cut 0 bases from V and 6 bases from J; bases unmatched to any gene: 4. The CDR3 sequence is CASSLDPGLAGGNEQFF. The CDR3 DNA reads TGCGCCAGCAGCTTGGACCCGGGACTAGCGGGAGGCAATGAGCAGTTCTTC.

The DNA for the CDR3 is TGTGCCACCAGTGATTTCCGGGACAGAAGCACAGATACGCAGTATTTT. It codes for CATSDFRDRSTDTQYF. The rearrangement links TRBV24-1 to TRBJ2-3; 7 bases line up with TRBD1. CDR1 KGHDR and CDR2 SFDVKD come from the germline V gene. Losses at the gene ends were 1 base for V and 0 bases for J; bases not matched to a gene: 3. The CDR3 extends over 16 amino acids.

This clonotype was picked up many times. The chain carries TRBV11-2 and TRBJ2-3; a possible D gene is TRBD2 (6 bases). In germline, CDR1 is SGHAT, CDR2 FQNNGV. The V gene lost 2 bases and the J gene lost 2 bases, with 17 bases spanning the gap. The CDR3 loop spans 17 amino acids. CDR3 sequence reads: CASSLMARADYTDTQYF. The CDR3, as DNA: TGTGCCAGCAGCTTAATGGCCCGAGCGGACTACACAGATACGCAGTATTTT. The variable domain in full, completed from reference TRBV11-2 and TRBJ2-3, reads EAGVAQSPRYKIIEKRQSVAFWCNPISGHATLYWYQQILGQGPKLLIQFQNNGVVDDSQLPKDRFSAERLKGVDSTLKIQPAKLEDSAVYLCASSLMARADYTDTQYFGPGTRLTVL.

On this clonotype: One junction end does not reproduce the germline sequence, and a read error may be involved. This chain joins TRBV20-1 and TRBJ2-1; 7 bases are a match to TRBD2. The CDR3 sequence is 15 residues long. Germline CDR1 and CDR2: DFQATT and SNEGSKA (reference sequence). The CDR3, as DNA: TGCAGCGCTACAAGGAGGGAGGGGTCCTACAATGAGCAGTTCTTC. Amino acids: CSATRREGSYNEQFF.

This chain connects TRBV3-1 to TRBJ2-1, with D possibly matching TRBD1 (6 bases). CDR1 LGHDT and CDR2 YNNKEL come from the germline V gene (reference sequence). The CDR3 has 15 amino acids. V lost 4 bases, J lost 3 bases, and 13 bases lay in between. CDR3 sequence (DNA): TGTGCCAGCAGCCTACGGGACAACTACTACAATGAGCAGTTCTTC. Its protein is CASSLRDNYYNEQFF.

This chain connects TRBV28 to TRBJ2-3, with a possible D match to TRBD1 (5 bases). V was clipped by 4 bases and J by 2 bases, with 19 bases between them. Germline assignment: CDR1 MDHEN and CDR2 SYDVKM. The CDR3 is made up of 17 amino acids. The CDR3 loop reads CASSYDPYRIATDTQYF. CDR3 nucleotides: TGTGCCAGCAGTTACGACCCCTACAGGATAGCCACAGATACGCAGTATTTT.

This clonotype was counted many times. CDR3 amino acids: CASSLAGTGVKAEQFF. The CDR3 nucleotides read TGTGCCAGCAGCTTGGCCGGGACAGGGGTTAAAGCTGAGCAGTTCTTC. The chain combines TRBV7-2 with TRBJ2-1; 10 nucleotides align to TRBD1. Germline V CDR1 and CDR2: SGHTA, FQGNSA. V trimming: 3 bases; J trimming: 9 bases; junction bases outside the gene matches: 11. This CDR3 is 16 amino acids long.

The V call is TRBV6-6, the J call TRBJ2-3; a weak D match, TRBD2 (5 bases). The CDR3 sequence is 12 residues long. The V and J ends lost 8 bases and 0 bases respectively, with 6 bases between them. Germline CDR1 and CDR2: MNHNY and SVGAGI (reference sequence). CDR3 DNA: TGTGCCAGCGGGAGAAGCACAGATACGCAGTATTTT. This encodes CASGRSTDTQYF.